These 16 T cell receptor beta chains were all obtained from the same sample, sequenced in a study of regulatory T cells in long-lasting Graves disease (dated by TCRdb to about 2021). The time point label on this specimen signifies: newly diagnosed GD, antithyroid drugs for less than 3 months. For both TCR sequencing and RNA sequencing, RNA was extracted from PBMCs using TRIzol. Preparation of the library involved multiplex PCR. Instrument on record: Illumina HiSeq 4000. TCR beta libraries were built with iRepertoire HTBI primers and Arm-PCR amplification of CDR3 regions. TCRdb took the public reads, trimmed them with fastp at Q25, ran MiXCR for clone calling and kept in-frame beta chains. CDR3 protein sequences are deduplicated, and each keeps its most common genes and DNA. The sample has over 350,000 distinct CDR3 sequences on record, 15% of them singletons. Of the sample, roughly 7.7% falls within the top ten clones.

This same sample was also taken into another study, of T cells in Graves' hyperthyroidism and ophthalmopathy.

Sequences were derived from peripheral blood mononuclear cells (PBMCs), sampled at new diagnosis, from a patient treated with antithyroid drugs. Receptors originate from a woman aged 40 to 55 with Graves disease. Donor details come from another sample of the same person, matched by shared clones.

This clonotype was recorded many times. The chain combines TRBV12-3 or TRBV12-4 with TRBJ2-3; D remains unclear. The CDR3 is made up of 16 amino acids. V was shortened by 0 bases and J by 0 bases, with 10 bases between the two germline ends. The CDR3 DNA follows: TGTGCCAGCAGTTTAGCTGGCGTCTCTAGCACAGATACGCAGTATTTT. It specifies CASSLAGVSSTDTQYF.

CDR3 in amino acids: CSVGLRGTEAFF. The CDR3 DNA is TGCAGCGTTGGCCTCCGGGGGACTGAAGCTTTCTTT. The chain joins TRBV29-1 to TRBJ1-1, with a possible D match to TRBD1 (5 bases). Germline V gene data show CDR1 as SQVTM and CDR2 as ANQGSEA. Trimming removed 4 bases at V and 5 bases at J, with 11 bases between. CDR3 length: 12 amino acids.

This clonotype was seen ten or more times. The rearrangement joins TRBV5-5 to TRBJ1-2; no definite D call. CDR3 size: 16 residues. V lost 4 bases to trimming and J lost 4 bases, with 20 bases between them. CDR1 and CDR2 (germline): SGHKS, YYEKEE (reference sequence). CDR3 protein: CASSLGRLSMGYGYTF. The CDR3 nucleotides read TGTGCCAGCAGCCTCGGACGCCTCTCTATGGGCTATGGCTACACCTTC.

As regards this clonotype: A read error may be the cause here, since a much bigger clone is one base away. The chain recombines TRBV11-3 with TRBJ2-2, with a possible D match to TRBD1 (6 bases). V gave up 5 bases and J gave up 1 base, with 14 bases separating them. Germline values: CDR1 SGHNT, CDR2 YENEEA. The CDR3 has 16 amino acids. The CDR3 spells CASSRDDRLNTGELFF. The CDR3 DNA follows: TGTGCCAGCAGCAGGGACGACAGGCTGAACACCGGGGAGCTGTTTTTT.

This clonotype was detected many times. The V gene is TRBV30, the J gene TRBJ2-3; tentative D call: TRBD2 (7 bases). The CDR3 consists of 15 residues. Germline V gene sequence: CDR1 GTSNPN, CDR2 SVGIG (reference sequence). V lost 0 bases and J lost 6, with 16 bases in between. CDR3 protein: CAWSVGGGGVDTQYF. In nucleotides, the CDR3 is TGTGCCTGGAGTGTCGGAGGGGGGGGTGTCGATACGCAGTATTTT.

The chain links TRBV9 to TRBJ2-7, with 8 positions matching TRBD1. Germline loops: CDR1 SGDLS, CDR2 YYNGEE. V lost 7 bases and J lost 5; bases outside the gene matches: 11. The CDR3 is 14 amino acids. The DNA for the CDR3 is TGTGCCAGCTGGGGATTGGACAGGGAGAACGAGCAGTACTTC. It yields the protein CASWGLDRENEQYF.

This clonotype was seen many times. This chain uses TRBV28 with TRBJ2-2; a weak D match, TRBD2 (6 bases). Trimming stripped 4 bases from V and 4 bases from J, with 13 bases between. The length of the CDR3 is 15 residues. Germline V gene data show CDR1 as MDHEN and CDR2 as SYDVKM. The CDR3 region is CASSWRGLGTGELFF. The CDR3 DNA reads as TGTGCCAGCAGTTGGAGGGGTTTGGGCACCGGGGAGCTGTTTTTT.

This clonotype was recorded many times. The CDR3 reads CASVARGRVSYNEQFF. DNA for the CDR3: TGTGCCAGCGTTGCACGGGGGCGCGTCTCCTACAATGAGCAGTTCTTC. The rearrangement links TRBV7-9 to TRBJ2-1, with D perhaps matching TRBD1 or TRBD2 (6 bases each). Germline V gene sequence: CDR1 SEHNR, CDR2 FQNEAQ (reference sequence). The CDR3 has 16 residues. Trimming stripped 8 bases from V and 0 bases from J, with 17 bases between.

Ten or more counts support this clonotype. The chain carries TRBV28 and TRBJ1-6; maybe TRBD1 (5 bases). Germline values: CDR1 MDHEN, CDR2 SYDVKM. The V and J ends lost 7 bases and 3 bases respectively, with 13 bases between them. CDR3 size: 15 residues. The CDR3 loop is CASTPGPIYNSPLHF. CDR3 bases: TGTGCCAGCACTCCGGGACCGATCTATAATTCACCCCTCCACTTT.

The gene calls are TRBV6-1 and TRBJ1-1; D not resolved. The CDR3 is 14 amino acids. Germline V CDR1 and CDR2: MNHNS, SASEGT. The ends were cut back, 5 bases at V and 4 bases at J, with 14 bases in the middle. The CDR3 coding sequence is TGTGCCAGCAGTCCCCTCCGTCGGGGCACTGAAGCTTTCTTT. It encodes CASSPLRRGTEAFF.

The table lists this clonotype with many counts. This sequence joins TRBV29-1 and TRBJ2-1; 9 bases line up with TRBD2. J lost 3 bases, V lost 1 base, and 10 bases had no gene match. The CDR3 has 17 residues. Per germline, CDR1 SQVTM and CDR2 ANQGSEA. As DNA, the CDR3 is TGCAGCGTTGAAGGGGGGGGGGCTAGCGGGAACTACAATGAGCAGTTCTTC. Its protein product is CSVEGGGASGNYNEQFF.

This clonotype was recorded many times. The chain is built from TRBV6-2 or TRBV6-3 and TRBJ2-1, with D possibly TRBD2 on 5 matching bases. Trimming left V 7 bases short and J 7 bases short, with 8 bases between. Germline V gene lookup returns CDR1 MNHEY and CDR2 SVGEGT. The CDR3 consists of 11 residues. The CDR3 sequence is CASILGNEQFF. The CDR3 nucleotides are TGTGCCAGCATACTAGGGAATGAGCAGTTCTTC.

The sample holds many counts of this clonotype. The chain joins TRBV14 to TRBJ2-5; no definite D call. Germline V gives CDR1 SGHDN, CDR2 FVKESK. The CDR3 runs to 15 residues. Trimming left V 2 bases short and J 7 bases short, with 17 bases between. CDR3 bases: TGTGCCAGCAGCCAACTAGGCAGTAACAGAGGGACCCAGTACTTC. Its translation: CASSQLGSNRGTQYF. Full variable domain (missing parts from reference TRBV14 and TRBJ2-5): EAGVTQFPSHSVIEKGQTVTLRCDPISGHDNLYWYRRVMGKEIKFLLHFVKESKQDESGMPNNRFLAERTGGTYSTLKVQPAELEDSGVYFCASSQLGSNRGTQYFGPGTRLLVL.

This clonotype was detected ten times or more. The gene calls are TRBV15 and TRBJ2-1; possible D gene TRBD2, 5 bases. Trimming removed 0 bases from V and 4 bases from J, with 13 bases in between. The CDR3 runs 16 residues. Per germline, CDR1 LNHNV and CDR2 YYDKDF (reference sequence). The CDR3 loop reads CATSRDLVSDYNEQFF. The CDR3 DNA follows: TGTGCCACCAGCAGAGATTTGGTTAGCGATTACAATGAGCAGTTCTTC.

This clonotype was detected many times. This chain uses TRBV2 with TRBJ2-3, with D maybe TRBD2 (6 bases). V gave up 3 bases and J gave up 3 bases, with 13 bases separating them. The germline V gene has CDR1 SNHLY and CDR2 FYNNEI. CDR3 length: 15 residues. CDR3 sequence (DNA): TGTGCCAGCAGTGATACGGGAGTGGAAACAGATACGCAGTATTTT. It specifies CASSDTGVETDTQYF.

This clonotype has more than one count but fewer than ten. No conserved phenylalanine or tryptophan ends this CDR3, so it is likely a read error. The DNA is omitted, as the CDR3 cannot be located on it reliably, and the CDR3 follows TCRdb's listing. V is TRBV10-3 and J is TRBJ1-1. Germline V lookup: CDR1 ENHRY, CDR2 SYGVKD. The CDR3 spans 15 amino acids, including both terminal residues. CDR3: CAISESTGPAPSPLM.